This T cell receptor beta chain was identified in a study of T cell clonality in common variable immunodeficiency. Findings and limits, study-wide: Reportedly, TCR beta sequences from common variable immunodeficiency showed fewer deletions and N-nucleotide insertions. Compared with controls, CVID subjects had fewer shared TCRbeta clones.

Aged about 9 to 70 years, CVID subjects averaged about 38 years old. V shed 0 bases and J shed 3 bases, with 14 bases lying between them. Germline V gene lookup returns CDR1 SGHRS and CDR2 YFSETQ. This CDR3 region has 16 residues. Equal genomic DNA amounts from CVID and control samples were sequenced. Sequenced by immunoSEQ multiplex PCR; TCRdb stores in-frame clones only, minus some. Altogether approximately 20,000 clones were found in the sample, and no singletons occur. This clone is judged medium-sized. Its antigen is unidentified. The read halts 3 residues ahead of the CDR3 end, with the missing end drawn from the germline J gene.

The clonotype was recovered from a human donor with common variable immunodeficiency. The sample consisted of peripheral blood mononuclear cells. The rearrangement joins TRBV5-1 to TRBJ2-3; maybe TRBD2 (6 bases). The CDR3 loop is CASSLAVAVPTDTQYF. CDR3 DNA, as far as it was read: TGCGCCAGCAGCTTGGCAGTAGCGGTGCCGACAGATACG.